These 5 T cell receptor beta chains share one sample of origin, sequenced in a study of blood T cell repertoires in COVID-19. Profiling relied on immunoSEQ multiplex PCR, and the TCRdb table lists in-frame clones only, not all of them. The profile shows roughly 230,000 clones, over 90% of them singletons. Material for sequencing was peripheral blood. These receptors were collected from a young man with COVID-19, enrolled during active disease.

This sequence joins TRBV6-4 and TRBJ1-2; perhaps TRBD1 as D (5 bases). The V end lost 6 bases, the J end lost 7 bases, and 9 bases lay between the germline ends. This CDR3 region has 11 residues. Per germline, CDR1 MRHNA and CDR2 SNTAGT. The CDR3 spells CASREGLGYTF. CDR3 DNA: TGTGCCAGCAGGGAGGGGCTTGGCTACACCTTC.

This chain uses TRBV6-7 with TRBJ1-4; TRBD1 matches 9 bases. TRBV6-7 is assigned to the ORF class and has an uncertain function. V lost 5 bases to trimming and J lost 7 bases; unmatched junction nucleotides: 17. There are 18 residues in the CDR3. The CDR3 region is CASSHPRNHRGRREKLFF. The CDR3 nucleotides are TGTGCCAGCAGTCACCCCCGCAACCACAGGGGGCGACGTGAAAAACTGTTTTTT.

The chain links TRBV18 to TRBJ1-1; 9 bases match TRBD1. Trimming cost V 3 bases and J 1 base; bases outside gene matches: 9. Germline CDR1 and CDR2: KGHSH and LQKENI. CDR3 length equals 17 residues. CDR3 amino acids: CASSPGQGRGRNTEAFF. CDR3 coding DNA: TGTGCCAGCTCACCCGGACAGGGGAGGGGTCGGAACACTGAAGCTTTCTTT.

The V call is TRBV14, the J call TRBJ1-1, with a weak D call TRBD1 (5 bases). Per germline, CDR1 SGHDN and CDR2 FVKESK. The CDR3 loop spans 14 amino acids. Deletions cut 0 bases from V and 4 bases from J, with 9 bases between. The CDR3 loop reads CASSQEGASTEAFF. The CDR3 DNA reads TGTGCCAGCAGCCAAGAAGGGGCCAGCACTGAAGCTTTCTTT.

The chain links TRBV10-3 to TRBJ2-3; 7 nucleotides match TRBD1. With 3 bases clipped from V and 0 bases from J, the junction kept 12 bases outside the gene matches. From germline, CDR1 is ENHRY and CDR2 SYGVKD. The CDR3 is 18 residues long. DNA for the CDR3: TGTGCCATCAGTGATCGGGACAGAGCCGAGTCTAGCACAGATACGCAGTATTTT. Protein sequence: CAISDRDRAESSTDTQYF.